This TCR beta chain was found in a study of blood T cell repertoires in COVID-19. The CDR3 has 14 amino acids. Germline lookup yields CDR1 MGHRA and CDR2 YSYEKL. After removal of 0 bases from V and 6 bases from J, the junction contained 2 bases not matched to a gene. Sequenced by immunoSEQ multiplex PCR; TCRdb stores in-frame clones only, minus some. The sample carries about 170,000 clones, around 90% recorded once. The clonotype originates from a woman aged 50 to 65 with acute or convalescent COVID-19. The V gene is TRBV4-1, the J gene TRBJ1-2; 9 positions agree with TRBD1. Sample: peripheral blood. The CDR3 nucleotides are TGCGCCAGCAGCCAAGAACAGGGGGCGCATGGCTACACCTTC. Protein sequence: CASSQEQGAHGYTF.